In its sample, the clone carrying this T cell receptor beta chain was seen a few times. Its antigen is not known. The data belong to a study of T-cell memory formation after mild COVID-19. Study-wide results and caveats: In pre-infection memory, a portion of responding clones appeared, which suggested that cross-reactive memory joined. CD4+ clones that contracted lay mainly in CM and EM; CD8+ ones lay in EMRA. Whether second-wave clones peaking at day 37 were SARS-CoV-2 specific went unconfirmed.

TCRdb ran MiXCR on the 5' RACE reads and lists one entry per CDR3 protein. The sample lists just over 300,000 distinct CDR3 sequences, just under 20% seen once, with roughly 21% in the top ten. Per germline, CDR1 SGHKS and CDR2 YYEKEE (reference sequence). V shed 5 bases and J 5 bases; nucleotides not matched to a gene: 12. CDR3 length: 16 amino acids. This chain uses TRBV5-5 with TRBJ1-2, with 10 positions matching TRBD1. Source material: PBMCs or a T cell subset sorted from them (not recorded which). This TCR derives from a man younger than 30 who had mild COVID-19 (a few samples of this study predate the infection). Cell type and time point are not known. CDR3 in DNA: TGTGCCAGCAGACCCCGGATACGACAGGGGGCGTATGGCTACACCTTC. Protein sequence: CASRPRIRQGAYGYTF.